This TCR beta chain stems from a study of response to subunit inactivated influenza vaccine. Study-level points and caveats: There was a suggestion from the authors that each seasonal influenza vaccination recruits few new T cells.

TCRdb passed the RT-PCR reads through MiXCR, listing each CDR3 protein once. The data contain hundreds of thousands of distinct CDR3 sequences, around a sixth of them singletons. This clonotype came up a few times. No antigen is known for it. Trimming pared 7 bases from V and 3 bases from J, leaving 13 bases between. The CDR3 sequence is 14 residues long. From germline, CDR1 is SGHRS and CDR2 YFSETQ. The chain has TRBV5-1 and TRBJ1-4; TRBD1 might be the D (6 bases). The sample here was PBMCs from blood, taken 5 days after vaccination. This clonotype was obtained from a man in his fifties or sixties who received an inactivated influenza vaccine. DNA for the CDR3: TGCGCCAGCCAAACAGGGATGTCTAATGAAAAACTGTTTTTT. Translation gives CASQTGMSNEKLFF.